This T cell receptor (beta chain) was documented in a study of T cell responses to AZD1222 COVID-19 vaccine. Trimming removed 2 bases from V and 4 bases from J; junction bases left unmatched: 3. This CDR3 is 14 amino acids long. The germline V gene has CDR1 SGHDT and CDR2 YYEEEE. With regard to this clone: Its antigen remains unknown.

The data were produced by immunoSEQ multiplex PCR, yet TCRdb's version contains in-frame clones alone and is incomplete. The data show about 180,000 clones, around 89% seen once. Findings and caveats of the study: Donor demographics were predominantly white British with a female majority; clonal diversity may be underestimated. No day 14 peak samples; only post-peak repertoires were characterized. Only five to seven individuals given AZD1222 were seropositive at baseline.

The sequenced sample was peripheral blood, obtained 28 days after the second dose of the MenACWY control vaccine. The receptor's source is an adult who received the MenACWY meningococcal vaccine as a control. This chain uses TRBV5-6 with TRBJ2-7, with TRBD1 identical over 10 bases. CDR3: CASSFGTGEYEQYF. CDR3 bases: TGTGCCAGCAGCTTCGGGACAGGGGAGTACGAGCAGTACTTC.